A selection of T cell receptor beta chains follows, all from one sample in a study of beta chain features in type 1 diabetes. Sequencing used immunoSEQ multiplex PCR; TCRdb keeps in-frame clones, though not all of them. The sample records 860,000 or so clones, roughly 15% being singletons. Sequenced input: naive CD4+ T cells from blood. Receptor source: a woman between 18 and 29 years old in good health. CDR3s include the opening cysteine and the closing phenylalanine or tryptophan. D genes are given only for firm matches. Rows may omit the clone size; those that give it use once, few, many or a size class.

TRBJ2-7 | few | 16 | TRBD2 | TRBV7-8 | TGTGCCAGCAGCTTAGCTACGGCTAGCGGGAGATACGAGCAGTACTTC | CASSLATASGRYEQYF
TRBJ1-1 | - | 13 | - | TRBV6-5 | TGTGCCAGCAGTACGACAGGATACACTGAAGCTTTCTTT | CASSTTGYTEAFF
TRBJ2-2 | - | 13 | - | TRBV6-5 | TGTGCCAGCAGTTACTTCAACACCGGGGAGCTGTTTTTT | CASSYFNTGELFF
TRBJ1-5 | once | 14 | - | TRBV28 | TGTGCCAGCAGTTTGACAAATAGCAATCAGCCCCAGCATTTT | CASSLTNSNQPQHF
TRBJ2-5 | - | 14 | - | TRBV7-3 | TGTGCCAGCAGCTTAGGTGGGGGCCAAGAGACCCAGTACTTC | CASSLGGGQETQYF
TRBJ1-2 | few | 12 | - | TRBV2 | TGTGCCAGCAGTGAAAACATCTATGGCTACACCTTC | CASSENIYGYTF
TRBJ2-2 | - | 16 | - | TRBV7-8 | TGTGCCAGCAGCTTAGTTGGCGGGGTTTGGACCGGGGAGCTGTTTTTT | CASSLVGGVWTGELFF
TRBJ2-7 | few | 15 | - | TRBV4-2 | TGTGCCAGCAGCCAAGTCGAGAGGGACTCCTACGAGCAGTACTTC | CASSQVERDSYEQYF
TRBJ2-7 | few | 11 | - | TRBV2 | TGTGCCAGCAGTGAAGCGAGCGAGCAGTACTTC | CASSEASEQYF
TRBJ2-7 | - | 13 | - | TRBV5-1 | TGCGCCAGCAGCTTGCTTCCGAACTACGAGCAGTACTTC | CASSLLPNYEQYF
TRBJ1-1 | - | 14 | - | TRBV6-5 | TGTGCCAGCAGTTACTTCGGGAGAGGGACTGAAGCTTTCTTT | CASSYFGRGTEAFF
TRBJ1-5 | - | 12 | - | TRBV28 | TGTGCCAGCAGTTTGGACGTTCAGCCCCAGCATTTT | CASSLDVQPQHF
TRBJ2-7 | few | 15 | - | TRBV19 | TGTGCCAGTAGTTCTTCCCCACGGGGCTCCTACGAGCAGTACTTC | CASSSSPRGSYEQYF
TRBJ2-1 | - | 12 | - | TRBV7-8 | TGTGCCAGCAGCTTATTCGAGGGCGAGCAGTTCTTC | CASSLFEGEQFF
TRBJ2-1 | few | 15 | - | TRBV7-9 | TGTGCCAGCAGCTTAGGGCAGCTGGTCTTGGTTGAGCAGTTCTTC | CASSLGQLVLVEQFF
TRBJ2-1 | few | 15 | TRBD2 | TRBV9 | TGTGCCAGCAGCGTAGTTAGCGGGTCTTACAATGAGCAGTTCTTC | CASSVVSGSYNEQFF
TRBJ2-1 | - | 13 | - | TRBV5-1 | TGCGCCAGCAGCTCAGGACCCTACAATGAGCAGTTCTTC | CASSSGPYNEQFF
TRBJ2-7 | - | 14 | - | TRBV5-4 | TGTGCCAGCAGCTTGGGTCAGGAATCCTACGAGCAGTACTTC | CASSLGQESYEQYF
TRBJ2-7 | few | 16 | TRBD1 | TRBV5-1 | TGCGCCAGCAGCTGGTCCCGGACAGGTGGCTCCTACGAGCAGTACTTC | CASSWSRTGGSYEQYF
TRBJ2-5 | - | 15 | - | TRBV5-1 | TGCGCCAGCAGCTTGGAACCCCGGGCTCCGGAGACCCAGTACTTC | CASSLEPRAPETQYF
TRBJ2-1 | few | 14 | - | TRBV9 | TGTGCCAGCAGCGTAGTACGAGGGTCGAATGAGCAGTTCTTC | CASSVVRGSNEQFF
TRBJ2-5 | - | 15 | TRBD2 | TRBV9 | TGTGCCAGCAGCGTAGGAACTAGCGGACAAGGGACCCAGTACTTC | CASSVGTSGQGTQYF
TRBJ2-1 | - | 15 | - | TRBV9 | TGTGCCAGCGGCCGTCGGCGGGGCGTATGGGATGAGCAGTTCTTC | CASGRRRGVWDEQFF
TRBJ2-7 | - | 15 | TRBD2 | TRBV13 | TGTGCCAGCAGCACCGGGACTAGCGGTTACTACGAGCAGTACTTC | CASSTGTSGYYEQYF
TRBJ2-2 | few | 15 | TRBD2 | TRBV2 | TGTGCCAGCAGTGTTGAAGCGGGAGGGCCCGGGGAGCTGTTTTTT | CASSVEAGGPGELFF
TRBJ1-5 | few | 16 | - | TRBV29-1 | TGCAGCGGGAAGGTACAGGGCGATTTTCGCAATCAGCCCCAGCATTTT | CSGKVQGDFRNQPQHF
TRBJ2-1 | - | 11 | - | TRBV5-6 | TGTGCCAGCAGCTTATCCCATGAGCAGTTCTTC | CASSLSHEQFF
TRBJ2-1 | few | 15 | - | TRBV18 | TGTGCCAGCTCCGTGGGACATCCTGACTACAATGAGCAGTTCTTC | CASSVGHPDYNEQFF
TRBJ2-7 | few | 14 | - | TRBV7-2 | TGTGCCAGCAGCTTAGAACTGACGTCGTACGAGCAGTACTTC | CASSLELTSYEQYF
TRBJ2-3 | - | 11 | TRBD2 | TRBV20-1 | TGCAGTGCTAGAGGGACTAGGACGCAGTATTTT | CSARGTRTQYF
TRBJ1-5 | few | 16 | - | TRBV19 | TGTGCCAGTAGTATTCGGGATGGGGCTTACAATCAGCCCCAGCATTTT | CASSIRDGAYNQPQHF